The 9 T cell receptor beta chains below come from one sample, sequenced in a study of T cells after posttransplantation cyclophosphamide. Generated by immunoSEQ multiplex PCR, the TCRdb table keeps only in-frame clones and is missing some. Among tens of thousands of clones, around 95% were seen once, and the ten largest hold about 3%. The sample taken for sequencing was PBMCs. Source of these receptors: a woman aged 25-40 years in good health and a related stem cell transplant donor.

The chain couples TRBV14 to TRBJ2-3, with 14 bases fitting TRBD2. Per germline, CDR1 SGHDN and CDR2 FVKESK. The junction had 7 bases not matched to a gene; V was cut back by 4 bases and J by 7 bases. This CDR3 region has 16 residues. For the CDR3, the DNA is TGTGCCAGCAGCCTCGGACTAGCGGGGGGTTTCCATACGCAGTATTTT. This encodes CASSLGLAGGFHTQYF.

As DNA, the CDR3 is TGTGCCAGCAGTGAGGGGCGGGATCAGCCCCAGCATTTT. It specifies CASSEGRDQPQHF. V is TRBV6-1 and J is TRBJ1-5; TRBD1 is a possible D gene (5 bases). The V gene lost 3 bases and the J gene lost 5 bases, with 8 bases spanning the gap. The CDR3 length is 13 residues. Per germline, CDR1 MNHNS and CDR2 SASEGT.

V and J are TRBV19 and TRBJ2-4; D gene unclear. Germline loops: CDR1 LNHDA, CDR2 SQIVND (reference sequence). Trimming took off 2 bases at V and 1 base at J, with 15 bases between the two ends. The CDR3 loop spans 17 amino acids. The CDR3 DNA sequence: TGTGCCAGTAGTATACCCTCTCTTACATTGGCCAAAAACATTCAGTACTTC. Protein product: CASSIPSLTLAKNIQYF.

A word on this clone: At one end the junction does not follow the germline gene, possibly because of a read error. This rearrangement joins TRBV4-3 to TRBJ1-1; D unresolved. This CDR3 region has 14 residues. Germline CDR1 and CDR2: LGHNA and YSLEER. In DNA form, the CDR3 reads TGCGCCAGCAGCCAAGAAGTAACAGCGGGAGGAGCAATCTTT. This encodes CASSQEVTAGGAIF.

The rearrangement uses TRBV7-9 and TRBJ2-3, with 10 positions matching TRBD1. Germline lookup yields CDR1 SEHNR and CDR2 FQNEAQ (reference sequence). After removal of 1 base from V and 1 base from J, the junction contained 5 bases not matched to a gene. The CDR3 totals 17 residues. This CDR3 reads CASSLGRDRGGTDTQYF. The CDR3 nucleotides read TGTGCCAGCAGCTTAGGGCGGGACAGGGGAGGCACAGATACGCAGTATTTT.

This chain links TRBV2 with TRBJ1-1; 7 bases fit TRBD1. Germline trimming cut 6 bases from V and 4 bases from J; bases unmatched to any gene: 11. The germline V gene encodes CDR1 SNHLY and CDR2 FYNNEI. The CDR3 contains 15 residues. CDR3 in DNA: TGTGCCAGCAGGTGGGGAGGCAGGGGGTCCACTGAAGCTTTCTTT. Translated: CASRWGGRGSTEAFF. The variable domain in full, completed from reference TRBV2 and TRBJ1-1, reads EPEVTQTPSHQVTQMGQEVILRCVPISNHLYFYWYRQILGQKVEFLVSFYNNEISEKSEIFDDQFSVERPDGSNFTLKIRSTKLEDSAMYFCASRWGGRGSTEAFFGQGTRLTVV.

In this sample, this clone turned up once. The CDR3: CAWSVGSTGETQYF. Here the CDR3 DNA reads TGTGCCTGGAGTGTAGGTTCTACGGGTGAGACCCAGTACTTC. The gene calls are TRBV30 and TRBJ2-5; D is ambiguous. CDR3 size: 14 residues. Deletions cut 0 bases from V and 5 bases from J, with 13 bases between. CDR1 and CDR2 (germline): GTSNPN, SVGIG (reference sequence).

This chain links TRBV15 with TRBJ1-1; D is unresolved. The CDR3 length is 14 residues. Germline CDR1 LNHNV, CDR2 YYDKDF (reference sequence). V lost 0 bases, J lost 11 bases, and 16 bases lay in between. The CDR3 nucleotides are TGTGCCACCAGCAGAGATTTCGGGGTCGGCGCGGCTTTCTTT. The encoded protein is CATSRDFGVGAAFF. Supplemented by reference TRBV15 and TRBJ1-1, the full variable domain reads DAMVIQNPRYQVTQFGKPVTLSCSQTLNHNVMYWYQQKSSQAPKLLFHYYDKDFNNEADTPDNFQSRRPNTSFCFLDIRSPGLGDTAMYLCATSRDFGVGAAFFGQGTRLTVV.

J is TRBJ1-3 and V is TRBV5-3; maybe TRBD1 (6 bases). TRBV5-3 is annotated as an ORF whose role is uncertain. Trimming stripped 4 bases from V and 2 bases from J, with 16 bases between. The CDR3 length is 16 residues. The DNA of the CDR3 is TGTGCCAGAAGCCCAGAACAGGGTCTCGCTGGAAACACCATATATTTT. Amino acid sequence: CARSPEQGLAGNTIYF.